The 3 T cell receptor beta chains reported below all come from one sample, sequenced in a study of PD-1 blockade in mismatch repair-deficient tumors. Here immunoSEQ multiplex PCR was the method, and the copy in TCRdb shows in-frame clones only, minus some. The table lists tens of thousands of clones, approximately 81% of them singletons. The source was peripheral blood, collected 12 weeks after starting pembrolizumab. The receptors were gathered from an adult with mismatch repair-deficient cancer.

This rearrangement joins TRBV10-3 to TRBJ2-7; 11 nucleotides match TRBD1. The CDR3 consists of 16 residues. The trim removed 11 bases at V and 4 bases at J, leaving 16 bases unmatched. CDR1 is ENHRY and CDR2 is SYGVKD in the germline V gene. The CDR3 DNA is TGTGCCTCGAAGGAGATCGGGACAGGGGGAGGGTACGAGCAGTACTTC. It yields the protein CASKEIGTGGGYEQYF.

This chain joins TRBV9 and TRBJ2-2, with D uncertain. The CDR3 loop spans 12 amino acids. V lost 3 bases and J lost 6, with 6 bases in between. The germline gives CDR1 SGDLS, CDR2 YYNGEE. The chain's CDR3 is CASSEPPGELFF. The CDR3 DNA follows: TGTGCCAGCAGCGAGCCTCCCGGGGAGCTGTTTTTT.

The chain couples TRBV6-1 to TRBJ2-7; D is unresolved. CDR3 length: 14 residues. With 6 bases removed from V and 0 bases from J, the gap between germline ends came to 12 bases. Germline V CDR1 and CDR2: MNHNS, SASEGT. The CDR3 is CASSRHSSSYEQYF. In nucleotides, the CDR3 is TGTGCCAGCAGCAGGCACAGTAGCTCCTACGAGCAGTACTTC.